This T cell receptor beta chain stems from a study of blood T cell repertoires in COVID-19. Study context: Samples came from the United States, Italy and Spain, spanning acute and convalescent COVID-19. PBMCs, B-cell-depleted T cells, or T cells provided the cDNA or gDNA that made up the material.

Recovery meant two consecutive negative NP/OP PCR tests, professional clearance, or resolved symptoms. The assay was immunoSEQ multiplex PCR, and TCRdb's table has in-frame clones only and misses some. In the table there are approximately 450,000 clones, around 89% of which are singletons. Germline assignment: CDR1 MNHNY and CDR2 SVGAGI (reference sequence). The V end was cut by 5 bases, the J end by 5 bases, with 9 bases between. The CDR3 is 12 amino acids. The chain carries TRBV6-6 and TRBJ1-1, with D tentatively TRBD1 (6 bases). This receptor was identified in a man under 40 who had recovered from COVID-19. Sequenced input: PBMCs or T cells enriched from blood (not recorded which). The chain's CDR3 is CASSTRGTEAFF. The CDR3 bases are TGTGCCAGCAGTACCAGGGGTACTGAAGCTTTCTTT.